The sequence of this T cell receptor beta chain was determined in a study of blood T cell repertoires in COVID-19. Whole-study context: Sites across the United States, Italy and Spain contributed samples from acute and convalescent COVID-19.

In the authors' methods: Using reference gene primer amplification, nucleated cell counts were estimated. The assay was immunoSEQ multiplex PCR, and TCRdb's table has in-frame clones only and misses some. The V and J calls and clone size were taken over from that table, and D and trimming were inferred from the DNA. The data contain some 68,000 clones, roughly nine tenths of them seen just once; the ten biggest clones take up 7.5% to 9%. The clonotype comes from a man aged 50 or older with active COVID-19. Specimen: peripheral blood.

The CDR3 sequence is CASSRQGAGDTQYF. The CDR3 DNA sequence: TGTGCCAGCAGTCGACAGGGGGCCGGGGATACGCAGTATTTT. The chain is built from TRBV2 and TRBJ2-3; 10 positions match TRBD1. CDR3 length: 14 residues. The V segment lost 5 bases and the J segment 6 bases; nucleotides outside the gene matches: 5. Germline CDR1 is SNHLY and CDR2 is FYNNEI.